Listed below are T cell receptor beta chains from one sample, sequenced in a study of cytomegalovirus exposure and HLA in healthy donors. The method was immunoSEQ multiplex PCR; TCRdb's version includes in-frame clones alone and lacks a portion of them. The repertoire holds about 120,000 clones, with around 75% as singletons. Specimen: PBMCs. The receptors originated from a woman under 30 in good health and CMV-seronegative. CDR3s include the opening cysteine and the closing phenylalanine or tryptophan. The D gene is left open where the match is weak.

>TRBV11-2|TRBJ1-4|NA
CAGRREGKLFF
TGTGCCGGCCGAAGGGAGGGAAAACTGTTTTTT
>TRBV27|TRBJ2-7|TRBD1
CASSRTGFEQYF
TGTGCCAGCAGCCGGACAGGGTTTGAGCAGTACTTC
>TRBV28|TRBJ1-2|NA
CASSLRQNYGYTF
TGTGCCAGCAGTTTACGACAGAACTATGGCTACACCTTC
>TRBV5-4|TRBJ1-1|NA
CASSPAQGIMNTEAFF
TGTGCCAGCAGCCCCGCCCAGGGGATCATGAACACTGAAGCTTTCTTT
>TRBV5-1|TRBJ1-1|TRBD1
CASGSGGGTEAFF
TGCGCCAGCGGGTCAGGGGGTGGCACTGAAGCTTTCTTT
>TRBV7-2|TRBJ1-2|TRBD1
CASSPGTGMGYTF
TGTGCCAGCAGCCCCGGGACAGGGATGGGCTACACCTTC
>TRBV7-9|TRBJ2-7|TRBD1
CASSSPGQGNYEQYF
TGTGCCAGCAGCTCCCCGGGACAGGGGAACTACGAGCAGTACTTC
>TRBV5-4|TRBJ2-5|NA
CASSFVGRGEGTQYF
TGTGCCAGCAGCTTCGTTGGGCGGGGTGAGGGGACCCAGTACTTC
>TRBV5-1|TRBJ2-5|NA
CASSVRVNQETQYF
TGCGCCTCCTCCGTGAGGGTCAATCAAGAGACCCAGTACTTC
>TRBV11-2|TRBJ2-7|NA
CASSSPSSIWSSYEQYF
TGTGCCAGCAGCTCCCCCTCTTCGATCTGGAGCTCCTACGAGCAGTACTTC